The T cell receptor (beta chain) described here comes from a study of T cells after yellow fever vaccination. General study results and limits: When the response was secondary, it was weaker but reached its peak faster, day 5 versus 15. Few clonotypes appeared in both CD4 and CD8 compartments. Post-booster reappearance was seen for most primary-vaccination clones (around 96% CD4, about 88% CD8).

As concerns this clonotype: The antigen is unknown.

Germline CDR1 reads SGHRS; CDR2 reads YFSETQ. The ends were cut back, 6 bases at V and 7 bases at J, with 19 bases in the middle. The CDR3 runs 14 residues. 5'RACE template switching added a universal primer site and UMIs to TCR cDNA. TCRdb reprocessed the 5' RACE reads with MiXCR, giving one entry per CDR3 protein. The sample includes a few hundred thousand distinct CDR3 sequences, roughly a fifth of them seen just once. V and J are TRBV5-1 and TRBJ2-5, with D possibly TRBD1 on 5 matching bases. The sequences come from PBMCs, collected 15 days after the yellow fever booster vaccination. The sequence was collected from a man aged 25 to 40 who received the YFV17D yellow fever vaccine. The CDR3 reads CASIDSPGSATQYF. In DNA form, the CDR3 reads TGCGCCAGCATAGACTCTCCAGGGTCCGCGACCCAGTACTTC.